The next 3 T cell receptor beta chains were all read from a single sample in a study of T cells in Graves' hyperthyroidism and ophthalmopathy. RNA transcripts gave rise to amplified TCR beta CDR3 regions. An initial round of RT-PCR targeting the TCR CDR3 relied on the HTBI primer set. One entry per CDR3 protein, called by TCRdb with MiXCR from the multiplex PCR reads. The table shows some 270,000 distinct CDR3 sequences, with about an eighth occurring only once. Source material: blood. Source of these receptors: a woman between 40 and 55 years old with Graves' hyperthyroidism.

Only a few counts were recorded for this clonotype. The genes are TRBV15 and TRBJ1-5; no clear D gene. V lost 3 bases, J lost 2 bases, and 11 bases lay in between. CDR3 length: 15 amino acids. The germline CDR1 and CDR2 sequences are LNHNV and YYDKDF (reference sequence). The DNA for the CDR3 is TGTGCCACCAGCAGGGAGCGGGCTGGCAATCAGCCCCAGCATTTT. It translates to CATSRERAGNQPQHF.

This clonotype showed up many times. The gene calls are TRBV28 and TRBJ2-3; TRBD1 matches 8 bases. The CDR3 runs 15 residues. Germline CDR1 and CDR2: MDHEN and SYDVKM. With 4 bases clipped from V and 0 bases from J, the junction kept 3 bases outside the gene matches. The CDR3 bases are TGTGCCAGCAGTTGGGGACAGGCGAGCACAGATACGCAGTATTTT. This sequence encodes CASSWGQASTDTQYF. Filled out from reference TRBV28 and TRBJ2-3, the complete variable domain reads DVKVTQSSRYLVKRTGEKVFLECVQDMDHENMFWYRQDPGLGLRLIYFSYDVKMKEKGDIPEGYSVSREKKERFSLILESASTNQTSMYLCASSWGQASTDTQYFGPGTRLTVL.

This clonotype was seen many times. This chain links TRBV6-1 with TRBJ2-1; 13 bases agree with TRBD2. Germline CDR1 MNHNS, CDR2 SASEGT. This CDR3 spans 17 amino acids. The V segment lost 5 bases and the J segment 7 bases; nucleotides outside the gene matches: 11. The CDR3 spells CASSYRAGTSGVNEQFF. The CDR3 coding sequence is TGTGCCAGCAGTTACCGCGCCGGGACTAGCGGGGTGAATGAGCAGTTCTTC.